Listed below are T cell receptor beta chains from one sample, sequenced in a study of identical twins. A single record per CDR3 protein comes from TCRdb applying MiXCR to the 5' RACE reads. Of approximately 700,000 distinct CDR3 sequences in the sample, roughly 18% are singletons; the top ten hold 10% to 15%. These same records also appear under a second study, on T cells expressing NK-cell markers.

The source material was PBMCs. These receptors all come from a woman aged 18-29 years in good health. The CDR3 runs from the conserved cysteine through the conserved F or W. A D gene is named only where the DNA matches it firmly. Size tells how often a clone was seen (once, few, many) or the class of an expanded clone, and some rows leave it out.

V	size	J	D	CDR3	DNA
TRBV12-3/TRBV12-4	many	TRBJ2-1	TRBD2	CASRPGTSGVQFF	TGTGCCAGCAGACCCGGGACTAGCGGGGTGCAGTTCTTC
TRBV7-8	.	TRBJ2-1	.	CASSQRTRLGLDEQFF	TGTGCCAGCAGCCAGAGGACCCGCCTGGGCTTGGATGAGCAGTTCTTC
TRBV7-9	few	TRBJ2-6	.	CASSSTEAGANVLTF	TGTGCCAGCAGCTCGACTGAAGCTGGGGCCAACGTCCTGACTTTC
TRBV4-2	few	TRBJ2-7	TRBD2	CASRLRLAGAEQYF	TGTGCCAGTCGACTTAGACTAGCGGGAGCTGAGCAGTACTTC
TRBV11-2	once	TRBJ2-3	TRBD2	CASSFSRGLAGLTDTHYF	TGTGCCAGCAGCTTTTCCCGAGGACTAGCGGGGCTCACAGATACGCACTATTTT
TRBV5-5	.	TRBJ2-7	.	CASSTYRGGSEQYF	TGTGCCAGCAGCACTTACAGGGGGGGTAGCGAGCAGTACTTC
TRBV29-1	.	TRBJ2-2	.	CSVRHSNTGELFF	TGCAGCGTCAGACACTCGAACACCGGGGAGCTGTTTTTT
TRBV20-1	.	TRBJ2-3	.	CSVENRASTDTQYF	TGCAGTGTAGAAAACAGGGCCAGCACAGATACGCAGTATTTT
TRBV11-2	few	TRBJ2-1	TRBD2	CASSLGGGIEQFF	TGTGCCAGCAGCTTAGGGGGGGGTATTGAGCAGTTCTTC
TRBV5-1	few	TRBJ2-1	.	CASSRLAEAYNEQFF	TGCGCCAGCAGCCGGCTCGCTGAGGCTTACAATGAGCAGTTCTTC
TRBV7-2	.	TRBJ2-7	.	CASSLDPTTGQYF	TGTGCCAGCAGCCTAGATCCTACGACTGGGCAGTACTTC
TRBV5-1	.	TRBJ1-5	.	CASSLGPSGYQPQHF	TGCGCCAGCAGCTTGGGACCTTCGGGTTATCAGCCCCAGCATTTT
TRBV6-5	few	TRBJ2-3	.	CASSYEGGRDTQYF	TGTGCCAGCAGTTATGAGGGGGGCCGGGATACGCAGTATTTT
TRBV12-3/TRBV12-4	few	TRBJ1-1	.	CASRNGPRGTEAFF	TGTGCCAGCAGGAACGGCCCGAGGGGCACTGAAGCTTTCTTT
TRBV25-1	few	TRBJ2-3	.	CASSDGGGDTQYF	TGTGCCAGCAGTGATGGGGGTGGGGATACGCAGTATTTT
TRBV7-9	.	TRBJ2-7	TRBD2	CASSLMPTGTSVNEQYF	TGTGCCAGCAGCTTAATGCCAACAGGGACTAGCGTAAACGAGCAGTACTTC
TRBV6-1	.	TRBJ2-1	TRBD1	CASRTRTGNSYNEQFF	TGTGCCAGCAGAACCCGGACAGGAAACTCCTACAATGAGCAGTTCTTC
TRBV30	few	TRBJ2-2	.	CAWGFTGELFF	TGTGCCTGGGGTTTCACCGGGGAGCTGTTTTTT
TRBV7-3	.	TRBJ1-6	.	CASGRRYNSPLHF	TGTGCCAGCGGTCGGAGATATAATTCACCCCTCCACTTT
TRBV20-1	.	TRBJ1-4	TRBD1	CSASGTGGAVEKLFF	TGCAGTGCTAGTGGGACAGGGGGCGCGGTTGAAAAACTGTTTTTT
TRBV3-1	few	TRBJ2-2	.	CASSQPSNTGELFF	TGTGCCAGCAGCCAGCCTTCGAACACCGGGGAGCTGTTTTTT
TRBV12-3/TRBV12-4	few	TRBJ2-3	.	CASSPGGRGADTQYF	TGTGCCAGCAGCCCCGGAGGGCGGGGTGCAGATACGCAGTATTTT
TRBV10-3	many	TRBJ2-2	.	CAINPGTDTGELFF	TGTGCCATCAATCCCGGGACGGACACCGGGGAGCTGTTTTTT
TRBV6-1	few	TRBJ1-1	.	CASTSRIRGDPEAFF	TGTGCCAGCACCTCCCGGATCAGGGGAGACCCTGAAGCTTTCTTT
TRBV20-1	few	TRBJ1-1	.	CSARWTSHVAFF	TGCAGTGCTAGGTGGACATCCCATGTAGCTTTCTTT
TRBV6-5	.	TRBJ2-5	.	CASSYSVTVETQYF	TGTGCCAGCAGTTACTCGGTAACGGTCGAGACCCAGTACTTC
TRBV20-1	.	TRBJ2-1	TRBD1	CSARNGGTGDNEQFF	TGCAGTGCTAGAAATGGGGGGACAGGGGATAATGAGCAGTTCTTC
TRBV5-6	many	TRBJ2-5	.	CASSLPGFRETQYF	TGTGCCAGCAGCTTACCAGGGTTTCGAGAGACCCAGTACTTC
TRBV10-3	few	TRBJ1-2	.	CAISVGSWSEEGYTF	TGTGCCATCAGTGTAGGCTCCTGGTCAGAGGAGGGCTACACCTTC
TRBV12-3/TRBV12-4	.	TRBJ2-1	TRBD2	CASSPKRGGSYNEQFF	TGTGCCAGCAGTCCCAAGCGTGGCGGGAGCTACAATGAGCAGTTCTTC
TRBV12-5	few	TRBJ2-6	.	CASVTPDSETSGANVLTF	TGTGCTAGTGTTACCCCGGACAGCGAAACCTCTGGGGCCAACGTCCTGACTTTC
TRBV7-2	.	TRBJ2-3	TRBD2	CASSSLAGVLDGTQYF	TGTGCCAGCAGCTCACTAGCGGGGGTCTTAGACGGTACGCAGTATTTT
TRBV11-3	.	TRBJ2-2	.	CASSLDMTAPGELFF	TGTGCCAGCAGCTTAGATATGACAGCTCCCGGGGAGCTGTTTTTT
TRBV3-1	.	TRBJ2-2	.	CASSQVAGTGELFF	TGTGCCAGCAGCCAAGTGGCCGGCACCGGGGAGCTGTTTTTT
TRBV29-1	.	TRBJ2-3	.	CSVSPGLDTQYF	TGCAGCGTTTCCCCGGGGCTGGATACGCAGTATTTT
TRBV29-1	few	TRBJ1-2	.	CSVNTGSYGYTF	TGCAGCGTTAATACAGGGAGCTATGGCTACACCTTC
TRBV20-1	.	TRBJ1-1	.	CSATAGTNTEAFF	TGCAGTGCTACCGCCGGGACGAACACTGAAGCTTTCTTT
TRBV18	.	TRBJ1-1	.	CASSPHQGRAEAFF	TGTGCCAGCTCACCTCACCAGGGCAGGGCTGAAGCTTTCTTT
TRBV7-9	.	TRBJ2-2	.	CASSETSGTRTGELFF	TGTGCCAGCAGCGAGACTTCAGGGACCCGGACCGGGGAGCTGTTTTTT
TRBV20-1	few	TRBJ2-1	.	CSLGPYNEQFF	TGCAGTCTGGGGCCCTACAATGAGCAGTTCTTC
TRBV12-3/TRBV12-4	.	TRBJ1-1	.	CASNYNFGGNTEAFF	TGTGCCAGCAATTATAACTTCGGGGGGAACACTGAAGCTTTCTTT
TRBV6-1	.	TRBJ2-4	.	CASSEFGNGIPPPYF	.
TRBV24-1	few	TRBJ2-1	TRBD2	CATSDPGLADNEQFF	TGTGCCACCAGTGATCCGGGACTAGCGGATAATGAGCAGTTCTTC
TRBV7-6	.	TRBJ1-1	.	CASSFGWNTEAFF	TGTGCCAGCAGCTTCGGGTGGAACACTGAAGCTTTCTTT
TRBV24-1	.	TRBJ2-3	.	CATVDRNTDTQYF	TGTGCCACCGTTGACAGGAACACAGATACGCAGTATTTT
TRBV4-3	.	TRBJ2-7	TRBD2	CASSQTSGDAYEQYF	TGCGCCAGCAGCCAAACTAGCGGCGACGCCTACGAGCAGTACTTC
TRBV9	.	TRBJ2-2	.	CASRKSGELFF	TGTGCCAGCAGAAAATCCGGGGAGCTGTTTTTT
TRBV10-2	.	TRBJ2-3	TRBD1	CASSDPGQGADTQYF	TGCGCCAGCAGTGACCCCGGACAGGGAGCAGATACGCAGTATTTT
TRBV12-3/TRBV12-4	few	TRBJ2-5	.	CASSFTEPLHQTQYF	TGTGCCAGCAGTTTTACTGAGCCCCTCCACCAGACCCAGTACTTC
TRBV20-1	.	TRBJ2-7	TRBD1	CSAIEDRANEQYF	TGCAGTGCTATTGAGGACAGGGCCAACGAGCAGTACTTC
TRBV6-5	many	TRBJ2-7	.	CASSFRGAEQYF	TGTGCCAGCAGTTTCAGGGGCGCCGAGCAGTACTTC
TRBV6-5	.	TRBJ2-1	.	CASSLRPPWDEQFF	TGTGCCAGCAGTCTACGACCGCCATGGGATGAGCAGTTCTTC
TRBV4-1	.	TRBJ2-7	TRBD2	CASSQPGLAPYEQYF	TGCGCCAGCAGCCAACCGGGACTAGCCCCCTACGAGCAGTACTTC